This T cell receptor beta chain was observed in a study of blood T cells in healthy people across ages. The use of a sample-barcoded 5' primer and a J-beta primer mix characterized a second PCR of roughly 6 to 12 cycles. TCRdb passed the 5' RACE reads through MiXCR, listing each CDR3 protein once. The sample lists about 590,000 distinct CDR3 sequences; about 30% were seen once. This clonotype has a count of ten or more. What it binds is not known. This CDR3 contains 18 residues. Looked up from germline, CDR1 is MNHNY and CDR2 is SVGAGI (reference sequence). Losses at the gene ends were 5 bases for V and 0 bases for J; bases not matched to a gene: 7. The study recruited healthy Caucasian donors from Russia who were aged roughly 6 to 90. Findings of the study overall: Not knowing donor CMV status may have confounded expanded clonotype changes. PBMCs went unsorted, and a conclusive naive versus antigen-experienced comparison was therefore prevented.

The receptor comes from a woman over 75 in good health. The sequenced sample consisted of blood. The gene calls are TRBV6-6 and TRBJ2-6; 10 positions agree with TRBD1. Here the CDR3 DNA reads TGTGCCAGCAGTCCTGCCGGACAGGGGGTCTCTGGGGCCAACGTCCTGACTTTC. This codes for CASSPAGQGVSGANVLTF.